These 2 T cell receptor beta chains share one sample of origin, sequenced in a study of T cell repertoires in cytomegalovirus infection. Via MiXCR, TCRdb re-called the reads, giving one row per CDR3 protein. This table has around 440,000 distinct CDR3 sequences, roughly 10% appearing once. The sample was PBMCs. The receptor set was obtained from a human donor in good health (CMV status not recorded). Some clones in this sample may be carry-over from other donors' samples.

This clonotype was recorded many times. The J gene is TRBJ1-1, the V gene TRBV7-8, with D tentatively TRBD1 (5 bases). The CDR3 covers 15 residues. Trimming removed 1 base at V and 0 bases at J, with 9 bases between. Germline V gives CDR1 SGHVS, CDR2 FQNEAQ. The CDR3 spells CASSLGRAMNTEAFF. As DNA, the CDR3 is TGTGCCAGCAGCTTAGGCAGGGCTATGAACACTGAAGCTTTCTTT.

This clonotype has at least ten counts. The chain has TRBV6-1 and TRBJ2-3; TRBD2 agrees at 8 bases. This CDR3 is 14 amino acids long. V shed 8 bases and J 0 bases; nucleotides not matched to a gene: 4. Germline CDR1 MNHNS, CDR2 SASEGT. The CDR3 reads CASGRGGSTDTQYF. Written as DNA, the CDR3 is TGTGCCAGCGGACGGGGGGGTAGCACAGATACGCAGTATTTT.